Listed here are 18 T cell receptor beta chains from one sample, sequenced in a study of CD8+ T cells in alopecia areata (dated by TCRdb to the late 2010s). Library construction relied on the immunoSEQ multiplex PCR assay. To provide template for TCR sequencing, every sample had RNA extracted and reverse transcribed into cDNA. TCRdb retrieved this table from immuneACCESS and kept in-frame rearrangements only. Not all clones are present; in checked studies, unresolved V genes account for under half, and no reason is known for the remainder. For this sample the table gives 200,000 to 250,000 clones, of which under 70% were detected only once. Of the sample, roughly 4.2% falls within the top ten clones. The time point label of this sample denotes: 4 weeks on oral tofacitinib. The label giving this sample's treatment or condition can be read as: oral pan-JAK inhibitor, 5-10 mg twice daily. Sequences were derived from CD4+ T cells sorted from blood, sampled at week 4, from a patient treated with tofacitinib. Receptor source: a human donor with alopecia areata.

This clone has more than one count but fewer than ten. This chain joins TRBV6-5 and TRBJ1-6; 8 nucleotides line up with TRBD1. This CDR3 is 14 amino acids long. CDR1 is MNHEY and CDR2 is SVGAGI in the germline V gene. Losses at the gene ends were 6 bases for V and 8 bases for J; bases not matched to a gene: 6. The DNA of the CDR3 is TGTGCCAGCAGGACACAGGGGGTGGATTCACCCCTCCACTTT. Its translation: CASRTQGVDSPLHF.

This clone showed up just a few times. The chain employs TRBV29-1 and TRBJ2-7; D remains ambiguous. The CDR3 sequence is 11 residues long. The germline V gene encodes CDR1 SQVTM and CDR2 ANQGSEA. Between the trimmed V and J ends, which lost 4 bases and 5 bases, there was a span of 9 bases. In nucleotides, the CDR3 is TGCAGCGTTGCGGCCTTCAACGAGCAGTACTTC. This sequence encodes CSVAAFNEQYF.

This chain joins TRBV30 and TRBJ2-7; maybe TRBD1 (5 bases). The V and J ends lost 3 bases and 3 bases respectively, with 9 bases between them. From germline, CDR1 is GTSNPN and CDR2 SVGIG (reference sequence). The CDR3 totals 12 residues. This CDR3 is CAWSAQGYEQYF. In DNA form, the CDR3 reads TGTGCCTGGAGCGCCCAGGGCTACGAGCAGTACTTC.

In the case of this clone: An end of the junction does not agree with germline; a read error may underlie this. The same CDR3 is also encoded by other DNA sequences in this sample. The chain's CDR3 is CAWSPLDGYTF. CDR3 in DNA: TGTGCTTGGAGCCCTTTGGATGGCTACACCTTC. The chain recombines TRBV30 with TRBJ1-2; D is undetermined. The CDR3 is 11 residues long. Germline V CDR1 and CDR2: GTSNPN, SVGIG (reference sequence).

On this clone: The sample contains more than one DNA sequence encoding this CDR3. The chain recombines TRBV29-1 with TRBJ1-2; D call uncertain. Trimming left V 6 bases short and J 4 bases short, with 6 bases between. The CDR3 contains 10 residues. Germline CDR1 and CDR2: SQVTM and ANQGSEA. The CDR3 loop is CSVRSYGYTF. In nucleotides, the CDR3 is TGCAGCGTCCGCAGCTATGGCTACACCTTC. Complete variable domain (other parts from reference TRBV29-1 and TRBJ1-2): SAVISQKPSRDICQRGTSLTIQCQVDSQVTMMFWYRQQPGQSLTLIATANQGSEATYESGFVIDKFPISRPNLTFSTLTVSNMSPEDSSIYLCSVRSYGYTFGSGTRLTVV.

This chain connects TRBV29-1 to TRBJ2-1, with 13 nucleotides matching TRBD2. CDR3 size: 16 residues. Germline V CDR1 and CDR2: SQVTM, ANQGSEA. With V trimmed by 0 bases and J by 12 bases, 11 bases remained unmatched. CDR3 sequence: CSVEDLTSGGTSGQFF. As DNA, the CDR3 is TGCAGCGTTGAAGATCTGACTAGCGGGGGGACTTCGGGGCAGTTCTTC.

V usage is TRBV5-6 and J usage is TRBJ2-5, with D perhaps matching TRBD2 (5 bases). This CDR3 region has 14 residues. Germline CDR1 and CDR2: SGHDT and YYEEEE. The V end lost 4 bases, the J end lost 4 bases, and 14 bases lay between the germline ends. CDR3 in amino acids: CASSRVGEPETQYF. DNA of the CDR3: TGTGCCAGCAGCCGCGTCGGGGAACCAGAGACCCAGTACTTC. The full variable domain, completed using reference TRBV5-6 and TRBJ2-5, is DAGVTQSPTHLIKTRGQQVTLRCSPKSGHDTVSWYQQALGQGPQFIFQYYEEEERQRGNFPDRFSGHQFPNYSSELNVNALLLGDSALYLCASSRVGEPETQYFGPGTRLLVL.

This chain connects TRBV5-4 to TRBJ2-6; D not resolved. This CDR3 contains 16 residues. CDR1 SGHNT and CDR2 YYREEE come from the germline V gene (reference sequence). The V gene lost 3 bases and the J gene lost 0 bases, with 10 bases spanning the gap. In DNA, the CDR3 is TGTGCCAGCAGCTCCCCCGCTAGCTCTGGGGCCAACGTCCTGACTTTC. Translation gives CASSSPASSGANVLTF.

The CDR3 DNA sequence: TGTGCCAGCAGTCCTACTGGGGGAGGCGGCTACACCTTC. This encodes CASSPTGGGGYTF. The genes are TRBV27 and TRBJ1-2; perhaps TRBD1 as D (5 bases). CDR3 length equals 13 residues. V lost 5 bases, J lost 8 bases, and 15 bases lay in between. The germline V gene encodes CDR1 MNHEY and CDR2 SMNVEV (reference sequence).

This clone was detected only once. V is TRBV5-1 and J is TRBJ1-6; D call uncertain. There are 15 residues in the CDR3. The germline CDR1 and CDR2 sequences are SGHRS and YFSETQ. The V gene lost 3 bases and the J gene lost 9 bases, with 16 bases spanning the gap. The CDR3 protein is CASSSGLLGGSPLHF. Here the CDR3 DNA reads TGCGCCAGCAGCTCAGGACTGCTTGGAGGTTCACCCCTCCACTTT.

This sequence joins TRBV19 and TRBJ2-3; no definite D call. The V end lost 5 bases, the J end lost 3 bases, and 6 bases lay between the germline ends. Germline assignment: CDR1 LNHDA and CDR2 SQIVND (reference sequence). There are 12 residues in the CDR3. The chain's CDR3 is CASSPRTDTQYF. The CDR3 DNA reads as TGTGCCAGTAGTCCCCGGACAGATACGCAGTATTTT.

This chain links TRBV30 with TRBJ1-1, with 8 bases fitting TRBD1. The CDR3 extends over 13 amino acids. CDR1 is GTSNPN, CDR2 SVGIG, per germline (reference sequence). The trim removed 4 bases at V and 6 bases at J, leaving 7 bases unmatched. The CDR3: CAWNPTGESEAFF. For the CDR3, the DNA is TGTGCCTGGAATCCGACAGGGGAGTCTGAAGCTTTCTTT.

The chain uses TRBV2 and TRBJ2-7; the D gene is possibly TRBD1 (6 bases). V was shortened by 4 bases and J by 6 bases, with 13 bases between the two germline ends. Germline lookup yields CDR1 SNHLY and CDR2 FYNNEI. The CDR3 length is 13 residues. DNA for the CDR3: TGTGCCAGCAGTGTGGGGGCAGGTGGCGAGCAGTACTTC. Protein product: CASSVGAGGEQYF.

The sample holds a few counts of this clone. V and J are TRBV5-1 and TRBJ2-6; 9 bases fit TRBD1. The CDR3 has 18 amino acids. The germline CDR1 and CDR2 sequences are SGHRS and YFSETQ. Trimming removed 4 bases from V and 0 bases from J; junction bases left unmatched: 8. CDR3 residues: CASSLGGQGLSGANVLTF. The CDR3 DNA reads TGCGCCAGCAGCCTGGGGGGACAGGGACTCTCTGGGGCCAACGTCCTGACTTTC. Together with reference TRBV5-1 and TRBJ2-6, the CDR3 gives the full variable domain: KAGVTQTPRYLIKTRGQQVTLSCSPISGHRSVSWYQQTPGQGLQFLFEYFSETQRNKGNFPGRFSGRQFSNSRSEMNVSTLELGDSALYLCASSLGGQGLSGANVLTFGAGSRLTVL.

This CDR3 reads CASSLGQPGELFF. In DNA form, the CDR3 reads TGCGCCAGCAGCTTGGGACAGCCCGGGGAGCTGTTTTTT. This chain uses TRBV5-1 with TRBJ2-2; possible D gene TRBD1, 5 bases. Germline V CDR1 and CDR2: SGHRS, YFSETQ. The CDR3 runs 13 residues. Trimming took off 0 bases at V and 6 bases at J, with 6 bases between the two ends.

In the case of this clone: The identical CDR3 is also encoded by other nucleotide sequences in the sample. The chain combines TRBV7-3 with TRBJ1-6; 7 bases line up with TRBD1. Losses at the gene ends were 3 bases for V and 7 bases for J; bases not matched to a gene: 3. Per the germline V gene, CDR1 is SGHTA and CDR2 is FQGTGA. The CDR3 loop spans 14 amino acids. CDR3 DNA: TGTGCCAGCAGCTTGGGGACAGCGAATTCACCCCTCCACTTT. Translated: CASSLGTANSPLHF. The complete variable domain, with remaining parts taken from reference TRBV7-3 and TRBJ1-6, reads GAGVSQTPSNKVTEKGKYVELRCDPISGHTALYWYRQSLGQGPEFLIYFQGTGAADDSGLPNDRFFAVRPEGSVSTLKIQRTERGDSAVYLCASSLGTANSPLHFGNGTRLTVT.

The rearrangement links TRBV2 to TRBJ1-6; 8 bases agree with TRBD1. V shed 5 bases and J 6 bases; nucleotides not matched to a gene: 6. The CDR3 runs 15 residues. The germline V gene encodes CDR1 SNHLY and CDR2 FYNNEI. The CDR3 is CASSPTGVPNSPLHF. CDR3 bases: TGTGCCAGCAGTCCGACAGGGGTTCCTAATTCACCCCTCCACTTT.

This clone has more than one count but fewer than ten. The V and J genes are TRBV29-1 and TRBJ2-1; 7 bases are shared with TRBD1. The CDR3 is 14 residues long. Germline CDR1 reads SQVTM; CDR2 reads ANQGSEA. V trimming: 6 bases; J trimming: 8 bases; junction bases outside the gene matches: 13. CDR3: CSVHGQAAGDEQFF. In DNA form, the CDR3 reads TGCAGCGTCCACGGACAGGCTGCCGGAGATGAGCAGTTCTTC.